The 15 T cell receptor beta chains below all came from one sample that was sequenced in a study of T-cell reconstitution after alpha-beta-depleted transplantation in children. It was with unique molecular identifiers that the TCRbeta library was prepared. In TCRdb, the PCR reads were re-called with MiXCR into one record per CDR3 protein. The sample consists of about 110,000 distinct CDR3 sequences, approximately 6.4% of them appearing once. The sequencing here drew on PBMCs, mostly from graft donor cells, taken 360 days after TCRalphabeta/CD19-depleted stem cell transplant. All receptors derive from a male patient aged 2 to 9 who had a stem cell transplant for acute lymphoblastic leukemia, so the T cells may come from the graft donor.

The CDR3 DNA reads as TGCGCCAGCAGTGCCCGACAGGGCCCTTACGAGCAGTACTTC. Amino acid sequence: CASSARQGPYEQYF. V is TRBV10-2 and J is TRBJ2-7, with 7 nucleotides matching TRBD1. The germline V gene has CDR1 WSHSY and CDR2 SAAADI. The junction had 7 bases not matched to a gene; V was cut back by 4 bases and J by 4 bases. The CDR3 sequence is 14 residues long.

This clonotype was observed many times. This chain links TRBV7-2 with TRBJ1-1; 12 bases align to TRBD1. Germline trimming cut 1 base from V and 9 bases from J; bases unmatched to any gene: 6. Per germline, CDR1 SGHTA and CDR2 FQGNSA. The CDR3 sequence is 15 residues long. This chain's CDR3 is CASSLGGQGAKKAFF. CDR3 bases: TGTGCCAGCAGCTTAGGGGGACAGGGGGCGAAAAAAGCTTTCTTT.

This clonotype was recorded many times. This sequence joins TRBV24-1 and TRBJ2-5, with 12 nucleotides matching TRBD2. The CDR3 extends over 15 amino acids. J was trimmed by 4 bases and V by 6 bases; bases with no gene match: 5. The germline V gene encodes CDR1 KGHDR and CDR2 SFDVKD. The CDR3 region is CATSLASGGVETQYF. The CDR3 region has the DNA TGTGCCACCAGTTTGGCTAGCGGGGGGGTAGAGACCCAGTACTTC.

This clonotype was counted at least ten times. The rearrangement uses TRBV5-6 and TRBJ2-7; D is unresolved. Germline lookup yields CDR1 SGHDT and CDR2 YYEEEE. The CDR3 covers 11 residues. Trimming took off 0 bases at V and 9 bases at J, with 7 bases between the two ends. The CDR3 region is CASSLDSGQYF. CDR3 sequence (DNA): TGTGCCAGCAGCTTGGACTCCGGGCAGTACTTC.

Of note for this clonotype: A read error is possible here, since a much larger clone lies one base away. The chain recombines TRBV20-1 with TRBJ2-3; tentatively, D is TRBD2 (6 bases). The CDR3 sequence is 11 residues long. Germline V gives CDR1 DFQATT, CDR2 SNEGSKA (reference sequence). CDR3 coding DNA: TGCGGGGGACTTCTAAGGGATACGCAGTATTTT. Amino acids: CGGLLRDTQYF.

This clonotype has at least ten counts. The V and J genes are TRBV7-2 and TRBJ1-5; 7 bases map to TRBD1. After removal of 5 bases from V and 3 bases from J, the junction contained 4 bases not matched to a gene. CDR1 SGHTA and CDR2 FQGNSA come from the germline V gene. This CDR3 is built from 14 residues. The DNA of the CDR3 is TGTGCCAGCAGCGCGGGACAGATCAATCAGCCCCAGCATTTT. As protein: CASSAGQINQPQHF.

This clonotype was counted at least ten times. V usage is TRBV12-3 or TRBV12-4 and J usage is TRBJ2-7; D is uncertain. Trimming took off 5 bases at V and 4 bases at J, with 9 bases between the two ends. The CDR3 has 12 residues. CDR3 bases: TGTGCCAGCAGTCCTGGACGGTACGAGCAGTACTTC. As protein: CASSPGRYEQYF.

This clonotype was found many times. V is TRBV12-3 or TRBV12-4 and J is TRBJ1-5; D may be TRBD1 (6 bases). CDR3 length: 14 residues. V lost 2 bases and J lost 5, with 10 bases in between. The CDR3 bases are TGTGCCAGCAGTTTATGGGGGGCATATCAGCCCCAGCATTTT. Translated, it gives CASSLWGAYQPQHF.

The rearrangement links TRBV27 to TRBJ2-5, with D possibly being TRBD1 or TRBD2 (5 bases each). This CDR3 contains 14 residues. V lost 3 bases and J lost 5, with 13 bases in between. The germline gives CDR1 MNHEY, CDR2 SMNVEV (reference sequence). CDR3 sequence (DNA): TGTGCCAGCAGTTTCCAGGGAGACGGGGAGACCCAGTACTTC. Its protein is CASSFQGDGETQYF.

This clonotype was detected ten times or more. The rearrangement joins TRBV27 to TRBJ2-3; no clear D gene. Trimming stripped 5 bases from V and 4 bases from J, with 13 bases between. Germline-derived CDR1 and CDR2 are MNHEY and SMNVEV (reference sequence). The CDR3 consists of 14 residues. The DNA for the CDR3 is TGTGCCAGCAGTCCCTTCTACAGCCCAGATACGCAGTATTTT. This sequence encodes CASSPFYSPDTQYF.

The rearrangement links TRBV7-9 to TRBJ1-5, with 7 bases matching TRBD1. With V trimmed by 5 bases and J by 4 bases, 8 bases remained unmatched. Germline V gene sequence: CDR1 SEHNR, CDR2 FQNEAQ (reference sequence). The CDR3 covers 15 residues. The CDR3 sequence is CASSPHGTVNQPQHF. The CDR3 DNA is TGTGCCAGCAGCCCACATGGGACAGTTAATCAGCCCCAGCATTTT.

This clonotype has a count of ten or more. The chain has TRBV7-9 and TRBJ2-7, with D possibly matching TRBD2 (6 bases). Trimming removed 3 bases from V and 0 bases from J, with 9 bases in between. CDR1 is SEHNR, CDR2 FQNEAQ, per germline (reference sequence). CDR3 length: 14 amino acids. Here the CDR3 reads CASSFGGDSYEQYF. The CDR3 DNA reads TGTGCCAGCAGCTTCGGCGGGGACTCCTACGAGCAGTACTTC.

This clonotype was counted many times. The chain uses TRBV29-1 and TRBJ2-7; D is perhaps TRBD1 or TRBD2 (5 bases each). The CDR3 covers 14 residues. Trimming cost V 4 bases and J 4 bases, with 17 bases left between them. Germline CDR1 SQVTM, CDR2 ANQGSEA. CDR3 region: CSVGGAPLSYEQYF. The CDR3, as DNA: TGCAGCGTTGGAGGGGCCCCGTTGAGTTACGAGCAGTACTTC.

This clonotype was picked up many times. The DNA of the CDR3 is TGCAGTGCTAGTTCTGACACTCCAAAGCACGAGCAGTACTTC. Encoded protein: CSASSDTPKHEQYF. This chain uses TRBV20-1 with TRBJ2-7; no clear D gene. The V gene lost 3 bases and the J gene lost 5 bases, with 17 bases spanning the gap. This CDR3 is built from 14 residues. In germline, CDR1 is DFQATT, CDR2 SNEGSKA (reference sequence).

This clonotype was seen ten or more times. V is TRBV11-1 and J is TRBJ2-1; 14 positions match TRBD2. The J segment lost 7 bases and the V segment lost 8 bases, leaving 16 bases of the junction unmatched. The CDR3 spans 18 residues. In germline, CDR1 is SGHAT, CDR2 FQDESV (reference sequence). This chain's CDR3 is CASFRRTSGRTIGNEQFF. The CDR3 DNA reads as TGTGCCAGCTTTCGGAGGACTAGCGGGAGGACTATCGGGAATGAGCAGTTCTTC.